This T cell receptor beta chain is from a study of cytomegalovirus exposure and HLA in healthy donors. Study results and limitations: Some TCR beta chains (around 160 of them) were listed as cytomegalovirus-associated. Later work found most CMV-associated TCR beta chains apparently HLA-restricted.

Primers included in the PCR were 60 Vbeta and 13 Jbeta primers. The repertoire was sequenced with immunoSEQ multiplex PCR; TCRdb's copy has only in-frame clones and lacks some. The sample carries about 100,000 clones, roughly 80% recorded once. Note on this clone: Its antigen is as yet unknown.

In nominal health when sampled, donors likely had unrecorded immune exposures nonetheless. The CDR3 spans 13 residues. Per the germline V gene, CDR1 is LNHDA and CDR2 is SQIVND (reference sequence). The ends lost 5 bases at V and 3 bases at J; junction bases unmatched: 3. Sample: PBMCs. The chain uses TRBV19 and TRBJ2-7; TRBD1 aligns across 8 bases. The TCR was taken from a man in his forties in good health and CMV-seropositive. CDR3 residues: CASSGTGHYEQYF. The CDR3, as DNA: TGTGCCAGTAGTGGGACAGGCCACTACGAGCAGTACTTC.